This TCR beta chain was captured by sequencing in a study of blood T cell repertoires in COVID-19. TCRdb's copy holds only in-frame clones and misses some; the assay was immunoSEQ multiplex PCR. The sample consists of 250,000 to 350,000 clones, 90% of them appearing once. Deletions cut 3 bases from V and 4 bases from J, with 19 bases between. Germline CDR1 KGHDR, CDR2 SFDVKD. The CDR3 length is 17 residues. The genes are TRBV24-1 and TRBJ2-3, with D tentatively TRBD2 (5 bases). Sequencing was carried out using PBMCs or T cells enriched from blood (not recorded which). The sequence was obtained from a man aged 55-75 years who had recovered from COVID-19. The CDR3: CATSDPRESPSADTQYF. CDR3 nucleotide sequence: TGTGCCACCAGTGATCCCCGGGAATCCCCGAGTGCAGATACGCAGTATTTT.